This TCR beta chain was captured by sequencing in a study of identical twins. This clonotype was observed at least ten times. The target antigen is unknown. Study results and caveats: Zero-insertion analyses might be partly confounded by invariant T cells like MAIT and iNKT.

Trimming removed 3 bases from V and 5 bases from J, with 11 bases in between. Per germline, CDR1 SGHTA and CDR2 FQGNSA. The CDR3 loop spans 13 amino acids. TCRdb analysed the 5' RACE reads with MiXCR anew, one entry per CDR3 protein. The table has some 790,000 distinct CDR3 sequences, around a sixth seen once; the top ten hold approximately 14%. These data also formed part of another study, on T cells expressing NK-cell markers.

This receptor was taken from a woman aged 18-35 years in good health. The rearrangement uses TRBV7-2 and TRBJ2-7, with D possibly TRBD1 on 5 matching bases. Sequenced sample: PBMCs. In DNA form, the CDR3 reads TGTGCCAGCAGCTTCAGGGTGGACCACGAGCAGTACTTC. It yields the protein CASSFRVDHEQYF. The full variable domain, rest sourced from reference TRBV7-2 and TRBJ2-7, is GAGVSQSPSNKVTEKGKDVELRCDPISGHTALYWYRQSLGQGLEFLIYFQGNSAPDKSGLPSDRFSAERTGGSVSTLTIQRTQQEDSAVYLCASSFRVDHEQYFGPGTRLTVT.